Following are 14 T cell receptor beta chains from one sample sequenced in a study of T cell repertoires in aging, cancer and after chemotherapy. Multiplex touch-down PCR with TRB-A/B primers amplified rearranged V-D-J TRB sequences. TCRdb called the multiplex PCR reads again in MiXCR, with one record for every CDR3 protein. Of more than 10,000 distinct CDR3 sequences listed, approximately 32% are singletons. The template was genomic DNA from peripheral blood, not RNA. Sequencing used blood. These TCRs come from a human donor in good health. The donor label of this sample is uncertain.

The genes are TRBV5-3 and TRBJ2-2; D not resolved. TRBV5-3 is identified as an open reading frame with a role that is uncertain. V dropped 2 bases and J dropped 8 bases, with 13 bases sitting between them. The CDR3 has 14 amino acids. CDR3 protein: CARSFRLLGGELFF. The CDR3 DNA reads as TGTGCCAGAAGCTTCCGGCTTCTTGGGGGGGAGCTGTTTTTT.

The rearrangement uses TRBV6-1 and TRBJ2-1, with TRBD2 matching 13 bases. This CDR3 region has 16 residues. Germline V gene data show CDR1 as MNHNS and CDR2 as SASEGT. Trimming at V came to 8 bases and at J to 4 bases, leaving 8 bases not matched to a gene. The CDR3 DNA reads TGTGCCAGCGGGGCCGGGACTAGCGGGGTGTACAATGAGCAGTTCTTC. Translation: CASGAGTSGVYNEQFF.

The gene calls are TRBV6-5 and TRBJ2-1, with 8 positions matching TRBD1. V lost 5 bases to trimming and J lost 6 bases; unmatched junction nucleotides: 6. Germline values: CDR1 MNHEY, CDR2 SVGAGI. CDR3 length: 14 residues. The CDR3 nucleotides are TGTGCCAGCAGTCCCGCCGACAGGGGCAATGAGCAGTTCTTC. It codes for CASSPADRGNEQFF.

The chain couples TRBV6-1 to TRBJ1-2; D is ambiguous. V lost 3 bases and J lost 7, with 15 bases in between. The CDR3 consists of 14 residues. Germline V gene lookup returns CDR1 MNHNS and CDR2 SASEGT. The CDR3 spells CASSDLAGVGGYTF. Here the CDR3 DNA reads TGTGCCAGCAGTGATCTGGCCGGGGTGGGTGGCTACACCTTC.

This chain joins TRBV19 and TRBJ1-1; 10 nucleotides line up with TRBD1. From germline, CDR1 is LNHDA and CDR2 SQIVND (reference sequence). The CDR3 spans 14 residues. The J segment lost 1 base and the V segment lost 5 bases, leaving 1 base of the junction unmatched. Written as DNA, the CDR3 is TGTGCCAGTAGTTGGGACAGGGGGAACACTGAAGCTTTCTTT. Its protein product is CASSWDRGNTEAFF.

The gene calls are TRBV6-2 or TRBV6-3 and TRBJ2-2; 7 bases line up with TRBD1. V shed 4 bases and J 1 base; nucleotides not matched to a gene: 3. CDR3 length: 15 amino acids. Germline values: CDR1 MNHEY, CDR2 SVGEGT. This CDR3 is CASSCGQENTGELFF. CDR3 DNA: TGTGCCAGCAGTTGTGGACAGGAGAACACCGGGGAGCTGTTTTTT.

In its sample, this clonotype ranks as medium-sized. The genes are TRBV6-1 and TRBJ2-3; 11 positions match TRBD2. V shed 7 bases, J shed 2 bases, and the junction held 2 bases outside the gene matches. Per germline, CDR1 MNHNS and CDR2 SASEGT. The CDR3 has 14 amino acids. CDR3 in amino acids: CASNSGRDTDTQYF. CDR3 DNA: TGTGCCAGCAATAGCGGGAGGGACACAGATACGCAGTATTTT.

This clonotype is medium-sized (0.01 to 0.1%). CDR3 in amino acids: CAWSVTGHNEKLFF. The CDR3 bases are TGTGCCTGGAGTGTAACGGGCCATAATGAAAAACTGTTTTTT. V and J are TRBV30 and TRBJ1-4; D remains unclear. Germline lookup yields CDR1 GTSNPN and CDR2 SVGIG (reference sequence). Trimming removed 0 bases at V and 4 bases at J, with 9 bases between. This CDR3 is 14 amino acids long.

This clonotype was seen only once. V gene TRBV6-4 combines with J gene TRBJ2-1, with TRBD2 matching 10 bases. Germline CDR1 MRHNA, CDR2 SNTAGT. CDR3 length: 16 residues. The V segment lost 2 bases and the J segment 7 bases; nucleotides outside the gene matches: 8. CDR3 sequence: CASSDDASGRGNEQFF. CDR3 bases: TGTGCCAGCAGTGACGACGCTAGCGGGAGAGGGAATGAGCAGTTCTTC.

The rearrangement joins TRBV28 to TRBJ2-3; 8 bases agree with TRBD2. The length of the CDR3 is 16 residues. From germline, CDR1 is MDHEN and CDR2 SYDVKM. The trim removed 2 bases at V and 4 bases at J, leaving 8 bases unmatched. The CDR3 here is CASSLGTAGAADTQYF. As DNA, the CDR3 is TGTGCCAGCAGTTTAGGTACAGCGGGAGCTGCAGATACGCAGTATTTT.

Sample share makes this clonotype medium-sized (0.01 to 0.1%). The rearrangement links TRBV19 to TRBJ2-1, with D hard to call. The V and J ends lost 0 bases and 0 bases respectively, with 6 bases between them. The CDR3 totals 15 residues. CDR1 and CDR2 from the germline V gene are LNHDA and SQIVND (reference sequence). CDR3 protein: CASSIDRSSYNEQFF. In DNA, the CDR3 is TGTGCCAGTAGTATAGACAGGAGCTCCTACAATGAGCAGTTCTTC.

Of note for this clonotype: A much larger clone lies a single base off, so this may be a read error. The V and J genes are TRBV11-2 and TRBJ2-3; D is possibly TRBD1 (7 bases). Per germline, CDR1 SGHAT and CDR2 FQNNGV. The ends were cut back, 1 base at V and 3 bases at J, with 11 bases in the middle. The CDR3 length is 15 residues. CDR3 protein: CASSLGGDRTDTQYF. CDR3 DNA sequence: TGTGCCAGCAGCTTAGGGGGGGACAGAACAGATACGCAGTATTTT.

This clonotype turned up a few times. The rearrangement links TRBV7-2 to TRBJ1-4, with TRBD1 matching over 10 bases. The CDR3 has 15 amino acids. V shed 1 base and J 6 bases; nucleotides not matched to a gene: 2. The germline CDR1 and CDR2 sequences are SGHTA and FQGNSA. The CDR3 loop is CASSLGGTGDEKLFF. CDR3 nucleotide sequence: TGTGCCAGCAGCTTAGGGGGGACAGGGGATGAAAAACTGTTTTTT.

This clonotype ranks as medium-sized (0.01 to 0.1%). The chain recombines TRBV30 with TRBJ2-2; a weak D match, TRBD2 (6 bases). Germline-derived CDR1 and CDR2 are GTSNPN and SVGIG (reference sequence). V shed 3 bases and J shed 2 bases, with 16 bases lying between them. CDR3 size: 16 residues. The CDR3: CAWRTREWGNTGELFF. The DNA of the CDR3 is TGTGCCTGGAGGACTCGGGAGTGGGGAAACACCGGGGAGCTGTTTTTT. The full variable domain, its missing parts supplied by reference TRBV30 and TRBJ2-2, is SQTIHQWPATLVQPVGSPLSLECTVEGTSNPNLYWYRQAAGRGLQLLFYSVGIGQISSEVPQNLSASRPQDRQFILSSKKLLLSDSGFYLCAWRTREWGNTGELFFGEGSRLTVL.